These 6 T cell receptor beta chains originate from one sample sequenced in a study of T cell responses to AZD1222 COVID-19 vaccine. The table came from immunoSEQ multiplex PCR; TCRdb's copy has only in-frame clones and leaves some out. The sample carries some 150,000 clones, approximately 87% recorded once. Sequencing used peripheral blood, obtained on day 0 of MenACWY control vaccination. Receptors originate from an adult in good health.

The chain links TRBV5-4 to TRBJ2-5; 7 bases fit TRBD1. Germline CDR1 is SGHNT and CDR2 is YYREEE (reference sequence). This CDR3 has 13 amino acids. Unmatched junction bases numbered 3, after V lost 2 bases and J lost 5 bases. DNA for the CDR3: TGTGCCAGCAGCTTCAGGGGGTTCGAGACCCAGTACTTC. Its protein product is CASSFRGFETQYF.

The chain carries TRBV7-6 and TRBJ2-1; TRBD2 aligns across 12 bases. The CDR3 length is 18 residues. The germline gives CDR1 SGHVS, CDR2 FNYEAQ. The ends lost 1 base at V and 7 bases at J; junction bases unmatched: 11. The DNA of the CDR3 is TGTGCCAGCAGCTTAGATCTCCGGACTAGCGGGGAGGGAAATGAGCAGTTCTTC. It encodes CASSLDLRTSGEGNEQFF.

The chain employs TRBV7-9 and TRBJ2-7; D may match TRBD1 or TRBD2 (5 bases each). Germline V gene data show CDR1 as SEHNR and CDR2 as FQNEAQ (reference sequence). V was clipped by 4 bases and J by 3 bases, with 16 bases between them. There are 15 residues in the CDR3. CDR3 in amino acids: CASSSTGREGYEQYF. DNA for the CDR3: TGTGCCAGCAGCTCTACAGGTAGAGAGGGCTACGAGCAGTACTTC. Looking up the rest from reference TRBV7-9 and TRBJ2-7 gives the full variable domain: DTGVSQNPRHKITKRGQNVTFRCDPISEHNRLYWYRQTLGQGPEFLTYFQNEAQLEKSRLLSDRFSAERPKGSFSTLEIQRTEQGDSAMYLCASSSTGREGYEQYFGPGTRLTVT.

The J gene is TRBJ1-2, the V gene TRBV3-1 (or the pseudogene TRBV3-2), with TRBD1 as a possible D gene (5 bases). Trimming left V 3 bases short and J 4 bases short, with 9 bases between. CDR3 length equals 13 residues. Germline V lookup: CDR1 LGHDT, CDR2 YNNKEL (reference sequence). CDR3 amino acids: CASSQGRLYGYTF. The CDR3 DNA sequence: TGTGCCAGCAGCCAGGGACGGCTCTATGGCTACACCTTC.

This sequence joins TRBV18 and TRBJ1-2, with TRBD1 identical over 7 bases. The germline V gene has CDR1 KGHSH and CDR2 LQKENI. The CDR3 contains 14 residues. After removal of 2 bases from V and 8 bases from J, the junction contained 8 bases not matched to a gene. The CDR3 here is CASSPNRGQYGYTF. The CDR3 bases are TGTGCCAGCTCACCAAACAGGGGACAGTACGGCTACACCTTC. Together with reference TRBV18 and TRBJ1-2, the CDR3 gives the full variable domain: NAGVMQNPRHLVRRRGQEARLRCSPMKGHSHVYWYRQLPEEGLKFMVYLQKENIIDESGMPKERFSAEFPKEGPSILRIQQVVRGDSAAYFCASSPNRGQYGYTFGSGTRLTVV.

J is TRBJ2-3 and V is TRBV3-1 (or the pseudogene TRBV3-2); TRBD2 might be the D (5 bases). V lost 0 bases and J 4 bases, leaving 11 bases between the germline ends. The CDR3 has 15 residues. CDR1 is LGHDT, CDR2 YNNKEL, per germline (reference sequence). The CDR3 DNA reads TGTGCCAGCAGCCAAGACGCCCTAGCCGCAGATACGCAGTATTTT. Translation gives CASSQDALAADTQYF.